A single count supports the clone carrying this T cell receptor beta chain. This sample is drawn from a study of control samples from healthy donors and cancer patients. CDR3 length: 14 amino acids. Trimming took 9 bases from V and 4 from J, leaving 18 bases between them. The germline V gene encodes CDR1 MDHEN and CDR2 SYDVKM. Using immunoSEQ multiplex PCR, the repertoire was profiled, and TCRdb retains in-frame clones only, with some absent. The repertoire includes about 150,000 clones, nearly 95% of them detected once, and around 2.5% sits in the top ten. Input material: blood. The chain joins TRBV28 to TRBJ1-1, with a possible D match to TRBD1 (6 bases). This sequence was found in a man aged 45 to 65 in good health. Here the CDR3 reads CARTQGLRGTEAFF. In DNA form, the CDR3 reads TGTGCCAGGACTCAGGGGCTTCGGGGCACTGAAGCTTTCTTT.